These 12 T cell receptor beta chains were all obtained from the same sample, sequenced in a study of T cell repertoires in cytomegalovirus infection. One entry per CDR3 protein results from TCRdb running MiXCR on the reads. The data show around 450,000 distinct CDR3 sequences, with approximately 11% seen just once and about 10% held by the top ten. The specimen sequenced was PBMCs. These receptors were obtained from a human donor in good health (CMV status not recorded). Some clones in this sample may be carry-over from other donors' samples.

This clonotype appeared many times. The DNA for the CDR3 is TGCAGCGCAGGGACAGGGGCTGGAAACACCATATATTTT. Translated: CSAGTGAGNTIYF. The chain couples TRBV29-1 to TRBJ1-3, with 10 bases matching TRBD1. The CDR3 runs to 13 residues. Germline V gene sequence: CDR1 SQVTM, CDR2 ANQGSEA. The ends lost 7 bases at V and 2 bases at J; junction bases unmatched: 2.

This clonotype was detected ten times or more. This chain uses TRBV5-6 with TRBJ2-7, with 8 bases that match TRBD2. J was trimmed by 2 bases and V by 8 bases; bases with no gene match: 9. The CDR3 is 14 residues long. The germline V gene has CDR1 SGHDT and CDR2 YYEEEE. Written as DNA, the CDR3 is TGTGCCAGTCAACCTTATAGCGGGGCCTACGAGCAGTACTTC. Residues: CASQPYSGAYEQYF.

This clonotype was seen repeatedly, ten times or more. The genes are TRBV20-1 and TRBJ1-5; D might be TRBD1 (5 bases). The V end was cut by 6 bases, the J end by 1 base, with 10 bases between. The CDR3 has 13 amino acids. Germline V CDR1 and CDR2: DFQATT, SNEGSKA (reference sequence). The DNA for the CDR3 is TGCAGTGCGGCTGACAGAAGCAATCAGCCCCAGCATTTT. This sequence encodes CSAADRSNQPQHF.

This clonotype was seen a few times. The chain carries TRBV20-1 and TRBJ1-2; the match to TRBD1 covers 7 bases. The J segment lost 3 bases and the V segment lost 0 bases, leaving 7 bases of the junction unmatched. Germline loops: CDR1 DFQATT, CDR2 SNEGSKA (reference sequence). The CDR3 has 15 residues. The CDR3 sequence is CSARDRQGPHYGYTF. The CDR3 bases are TGCAGTGCTAGAGATCGACAGGGCCCACACTATGGCTACACCTTC.

This chain uses TRBV19 with TRBJ1-5; TRBD1 matches at 7 bases. V shed 6 bases, J shed 3 bases, and the junction held 8 bases outside the gene matches. CDR1 and CDR2 (germline): LNHDA, SQIVND (reference sequence). CDR3 size: 15 residues. DNA of the CDR3: TGTGCCAGTAGAGATTCAGGGGGGGCCAATCAGCCCCAGCATTTT. As protein: CASRDSGGANQPQHF.

This clonotype was found many times. The J gene is TRBJ1-3, the V gene TRBV6-5; D perhaps matches TRBD1 (6 bases). CDR1 is MNHEY, CDR2 SVGAGI, per germline. CDR3 length: 17 amino acids. Trimming stripped 5 bases from V and 0 bases from J, with 17 bases between. Written as DNA, the CDR3 is TGTGCCAGCAGTACTCCTTACAGGGATGTCTCTGGAAACACCATATATTTT. Its protein product is CASSTPYRDVSGNTIYF.

The V gene is TRBV9, the J gene TRBJ1-1; D is unresolved. The CDR3 is made up of 14 amino acids. Trimming removed 4 bases from V and 2 bases from J, with 12 bases in between. CDR1 and CDR2 (germline): SGDLS, YYNGEE. The DNA for the CDR3 is TGTGCCAGCAGCTCTGACCCGAGTAACACTGAAGCTTTCTTT. Protein product: CASSSDPSNTEAFF.

This clonotype was recorded many times. The chain uses TRBV12-3 or TRBV12-4 and TRBJ2-6, with D maybe TRBD1 (6 bases). The CDR3 sequence is 18 residues long. V was trimmed by 2 bases and J by 3 bases, leaving 17 bases between them. The CDR3 DNA reads TGTGCCAGCAGTTTAAGGCAGGGGCTGGGTAATGGGGCCAACGTCCTGACTTTC. This sequence encodes CASSLRQGLGNGANVLTF.

The sample holds many counts of this clonotype. The chain carries TRBV6-2 or TRBV6-3 and TRBJ1-5; no definite D call. CDR1 and CDR2 (germline): MNHEY, SVGEGT. This CDR3 is 14 amino acids long. The V and J ends lost 4 bases and 0 bases respectively, with 7 bases between them. The CDR3 reads CASSSVSSNQPQHF. Here the CDR3 DNA reads TGTGCCAGCAGTTCGGTCAGTAGCAATCAGCCCCAGCATTTT.

This clonotype has at least ten counts. The genes are TRBV5-4 and TRBJ2-1; D is uncertain. The germline CDR1 and CDR2 sequences are SGHNT and YYREEE (reference sequence). V was shortened by 5 bases and J by 4 bases, with 16 bases between the two germline ends. The CDR3 is made up of 15 amino acids. In DNA form, the CDR3 reads TGTGCCAGCAGGAAAATGGGCGGATTATACAATGAGCAGTTCTTC. This codes for CASRKMGGLYNEQFF.

This clonotype was recorded at least ten times. The V call is TRBV2, the J call TRBJ2-6, with D tentatively TRBD1 (6 bases). This CDR3 has 16 residues. Germline CDR1 and CDR2: SNHLY and FYNNEI. V was cut by 4 bases and J by 2 bases, with 12 bases left in between. The CDR3 is CASSGSPGAGANVLTF. The CDR3 nucleotides are TGTGCCAGCAGTGGAAGCCCAGGGGCTGGGGCCAACGTCCTGACTTTC.

This clonotype has a handful of counts. The chain is built from TRBV20-1 and TRBJ2-3, with D perhaps matching TRBD2 (6 bases). This CDR3 is 13 amino acids long. V lost 1 base and J 3 bases, leaving 8 bases between the germline ends. Germline values: CDR1 DFQATT, CDR2 SNEGSKA (reference sequence). The CDR3 sequence is CSARVAETDTQYF. In DNA, the CDR3 is TGCAGTGCTAGAGTAGCGGAGACAGATACGCAGTATTTT.